These T cell receptor beta chains were read from a single sample in a study of T cell responses to AZD1222 COVID-19 vaccine. Using immunoSEQ multiplex PCR, the repertoire was profiled, and TCRdb retains in-frame clones only, with some absent. The sample comprises about 63,000 clones, under 90% of which are singletons, and roughly 6% rests with the top ten. The sample here was peripheral blood, taken 28 days after the second AZD1222 dose. These receptors originate from an adult who received the AZD1222 COVID-19 vaccine. The CDR3 runs from the conserved cysteine through the conserved F or W. D genes are given only for firm matches. The listing skips clone size in some rows; elsewhere it reads once, few, many or a size class.

CASSPQIARASYEQYF TGTGCCAGCTCACCACAGATAGCTAGAGCCTCCTACGAGCAGTACTTC . TRBV18 . TRBJ2-7
CASSPWGGSTEAFF TGTGCCAGCAGCCCCTGGGGGGGGTCCACTGAAGCTTTCTTT . TRBV4-2 . TRBJ1-1
CASSLAGGYSTDTQYF TGTGCCAGCAGCCTAGCAGGGGGGTATAGCACAGATACGCAGTATTTT . TRBV11-2 . TRBJ2-3
CASSQGGSLGNEQFF TGTGCCAGCAGCCAAGGGGGTAGTCTAGGCAATGAGCAGTTCTTC . TRBV4-2 . TRBJ2-1
CASSPLRAPSSGNTIYF TGTGCCAGCAGTCCGCTCCGGGCCCCGAGCTCTGGAAACACCATATATTTT . TRBV27 . TRBJ1-3
CASSLPDRDNSPLHF TGTGCCAGTAGTTTACCGGACAGGGATAATTCACCCCTCCACTTT TRBD1 TRBV19 . TRBJ1-6
CASSSLGAEVLYEQYF TGTGCCAGCAGCTCCCTCGGGGCCGAGGTCCTCTACGAGCAGTACTTC . TRBV5-6 once TRBJ2-7
CASSLSSDYGYTF TGTGCCAGCAGCCTCTCGTCGGATTATGGCTACACCTTC . TRBV2 . TRBJ1-2
CASSQGGDRGKYEQYF TGCGCCAGCAGCCAAGGGGGGGACAGGGGGAAGTACGAGCAGTACTTC TRBD1 TRBV4-3 . TRBJ2-7
CASSTRTGTYEQYF TGTGCCAGTAGTACCCGGACAGGAACCTACGAGCAGTACTTC TRBD1 TRBV19 . TRBJ2-7
CASSFYRNSNQPQHF TGTGCCAGCAGCTTCTACAGGAATAGCAATCAGCCCCAGCATTTT . TRBV7-2 . TRBJ1-5
CASRQSGQGGTDTQYF TGTGCCAGCAGACAATCAGGACAGGGGGGGACAGATACGCAGTATTTT TRBD1 TRBV6-6 few TRBJ2-3
CASSLDLGDRVYGYTF TGCGCCAGCAGCTTGGACCTGGGGGACAGGGTCTATGGCTACACCTTC TRBD1 TRBV5-1 . TRBJ1-2
CASGGTVGSPLHF TGTGCCAGCGGGGGCACCGTGGGATCACCCCTCCACTTT . TRBV7-9 . TRBJ1-6
CASSQGASGTVNEKLFF TGTGCCAGCTCACAGGGGGCCTCCGGGACAGTAAATGAAAAACTGTTTTTT TRBD1 TRBV18 . TRBJ1-4
CASSSNRNSPLHF TGTGCCAGCAGCTCCAATCGGAATTCACCCCTCCACTTT . TRBV7-2 . TRBJ1-6
CASSSLAGGGTDTQYF TGTGCCAGCAGCTCCCTAGCGGGGGGCGGAACAGATACGCAGTATTTT TRBD2 TRBV11-1 . TRBJ2-3
CASSLVQGNSPLHF TGTGCCAGCAGTTTAGTACAGGGGAATTCACCCCTCCACTTT TRBD1 TRBV28 . TRBJ1-6
CASSYLRAGANVLTF TGTGCCAGCAGCTATCTCCGGGCTGGGGCCAACGTCCTGACTTTC . TRBV7-9 . TRBJ2-6
CASSLPGQRNTGELFF TGTGCCAGCAGCTTACCGGGACAACGGAACACCGGGGAGCTGTTTTTT . TRBV5-4 . TRBJ2-2
CASSVGVAGGAVGYTF TGTGCCAGCAGCGTAGGAGTAGCGGGGGGCGCGGTTGGCTACACCTTC . TRBV9 once TRBJ1-2
CASSQEGQPTDTQYF TGTGCCAGCAGCCAGGAGGGACAGCCCACAGATACGCAGTATTTT . TRBV4-2 . TRBJ2-3
CASSFLQTRTGNQPQHF TGTGCCAGCAGCTTCCTCCAAACAAGGACTGGTAATCAGCCCCAGCATTTT . TRBV5-8 . TRBJ1-5
CASSYSATNEKLFF TGTGCCAGCAGTTATAGCGCAACTAATGAAAAACTGTTTTTT . TRBV6-2/TRBV6-3 . TRBJ1-4
CASGARELNQPQHF TGTGCCAGCGGGGCCAGGGAACTCAATCAGCCCCAGCATTTT . TRBV7-8 . TRBJ1-5
CASTERGKYQETQYF TGCGCCAGCACCGAGCGGGGAAAGTACCAAGAGACCCAGTACTTC TRBD2 TRBV5-1 . TRBJ2-5
CASSQSSWELFF TGTGCCAGCAGCCAATCCTCGTGGGAGCTGTTTTTT . TRBV4-2 . TRBJ2-2
CASSSRNSGNTIYF TGTGCCAGCAGTTCTCGGAACTCTGGAAACACCATATATTTT . TRBV28 . TRBJ1-3
CASSIRTSARFVEQFF TGTGCCAGCAGCATCCGGACTAGCGCCCGTTTTGTTGAGCAGTTCTTC TRBD2 TRBV3-1/TRBV3-2 . TRBJ2-1
CASRYGLGESGYTF TGTGCCAGCAGATATGGGCTTGGTGAGAGCGGCTACACCTTC . TRBV2 . TRBJ1-2
CASSPGTGAGYEQYF TGTGCCAGCAGCCCCGGGACAGGTGCTGGCTACGAGCAGTACTTC TRBD1 TRBV5-6 medium-sized TRBJ2-7
CASSWGDRGEKLFF TGTGCCAGCAGCTGGGGGGACAGGGGTGAAAAACTGTTTTTT TRBD1 TRBV7-9 . TRBJ1-4
CASSSGTNYGYTF TGCGCCAGCAGCTCCGGGACTAACTATGGCTACACCTTC . TRBV5-1 . TRBJ1-2
CATSRDVSGTGFSPLHF TGTGCCACCAGCAGAGATGTGTCCGGGACAGGGTTTTCACCCCTCCACTTT TRBD1 TRBV15 . TRBJ1-6
CASSPQTGVSTDTQYF TGCGCCAGCAGCCCCCAGACAGGAGTAAGCACAGATACGCAGTATTTT . TRBV4-3 . TRBJ2-3
CASSQDTSGGANEQFF TGTGCCAGCAGCCAAGATACTAGCGGGGGGGCGAATGAGCAGTTCTTC TRBD2 TRBV4-2 . TRBJ2-1
CSVDPGTAGNTIYF TGCAGCGTGGATCCCGGGACAGCTGGAAACACCATATATTTT TRBD1 TRBV29-1 . TRBJ1-3
CASSLEDRVGEQYF TGTGCCAGCAGCCTAGAGGACAGGGTCGGCGAGCAGTACTTC TRBD1 TRBV2 few TRBJ2-7
CASLGPRNSPLHF TGTGCCAGCTTGGGCCCCAGGAATTCACCCCTCCACTTT . TRBV18 . TRBJ1-6
CASMVGQGLNEKLFF TGTGCCAGCATGGTGGGACAGGGGCTAAATGAAAAACTGTTTTTT TRBD1 TRBV7-9 . TRBJ1-4
CASRPAWPSNYGYTF TGTGCCAGCCGCCCCGCCTGGCCCTCTAACTATGGCTACACCTTC . TRBV28 . TRBJ1-2
CASSQGGDRNQPQHF TGCGCCAGCAGTCAGGGAGGGGACCGCAATCAGCCCCAGCATTTT . TRBV23-1 . TRBJ1-5
CASSYPGQGTYEQYF TGTGCCAGCAGCTACCCCGGACAGGGAACATACGAGCAGTACTTC TRBD1 TRBV11-2 . TRBJ2-7
CSVEGGQGADTQYF TGCAGCGTTGAAGGTGGACAGGGGGCAGATACGCAGTATTTT TRBD1 TRBV29-1 once TRBJ2-3
CASSDGGSFNQPQHF TGTGCCAGCAGCGACGGGGGGAGCTTCAATCAGCCCCAGCATTTT . TRBV11-2 . TRBJ1-5
CASSQSRRDRGVETQYF TGTGCCAGCAGCCAATCCCGCCGGGACAGGGGAGTAGAGACCCAGTACTTC TRBD1 TRBV3-1/TRBV3-2 . TRBJ2-5
CASSLALGQTGNTIYF TGTGCCAGCAGCTTGGCTTTGGGACAGACTGGAAACACCATATATTTT TRBD1 TRBV5-4 . TRBJ1-3
CSVEVGGEETQYF TGCAGCGTTGAAGTGGGAGGGGAAGAGACCCAGTACTTC TRBD2 TRBV29-1 . TRBJ2-5
CASSMSLQNTEAFF TGTGCCAGTAGTATGTCCCTACAGAACACTGAAGCTTTCTTT . TRBV19 . TRBJ1-1
CSVDPPDGNTEAFF TGCAGCGTTGATCCGCCGGACGGGAACACTGAAGCTTTCTTT . TRBV29-1 . TRBJ1-1
CSASPGGQETQYF TGCAGTGCTAGTCCCGGGGGGCAAGAGACCCAGTACTTC TRBD2 TRBV20-1 . TRBJ2-5
CASSRTNEKLFF TGTGCCAGCAGCCGGACGAATGAAAAACTGTTTTTT . TRBV7-2 . TRBJ1-4
CASSEGLSYNSPLHF TGTGCCAGCAGTGAAGGTCTCTCCTATAATTCACCCCTCCACTTT . TRBV6-1 . TRBJ1-6
CASSEQGQGGYGYTF TGTGCCAGCAGTGAACAGGGGCAGGGAGGCTATGGCTACACCTTC . TRBV6-1 . TRBJ1-2
CASSRSLSYEQYF TGCGCCAGCAGCCGTTCCCTCTCCTACGAGCAGTACTTC . TRBV4-3 . TRBJ2-7
CSPDRVTSEAFF TGCAGCCCTGACAGGGTAACTAGTGAAGCTTTCTTT TRBD1 TRBV29-1 . TRBJ1-1
CASRSSGTLDTQYF TGTGCCAGTAGGTCTAGCGGGACGCTAGATACGCAGTATTTT TRBD2 TRBV19 . TRBJ2-3
CASSPRGRVYEKLFF TGTGCCAGCAGCCCCAGGGGGAGGGTTTACGAAAAACTGTTTTTT TRBD1 TRBV7-9 . TRBJ1-4